One sample yielded the 12 T cell receptor beta chains listed below, sequenced in a study of CD8 T cells in ankylosing spondylitis. TCRdb independently ran MiXCR on the 5' RACE reads; one entry per CDR3 protein. The repertoire holds about 240,000 distinct CDR3 sequences, with about 11% as singletons. Sequencing was done on a sample of blood, either unsorted or a sorted T cell fraction (not recorded which). The receptors shown here come from a male donor with ankylosing spondylitis or in good health (not recorded which).

Ten or more counts support this clonotype. This chain connects TRBV5-1 to TRBJ2-1; D is ambiguous. Germline V gives CDR1 SGHRS, CDR2 YFSETQ. V shed 3 bases and J shed 10 bases, with 20 bases lying between them. This CDR3 region has 15 residues. DNA for the CDR3: TGCGCCAGCAGCTACGAGGAGCCGTGGGGTTACGAGCAGTTCTTC. Translated, it gives CASSYEEPWGYEQFF.

The chain carries TRBV10-1 and TRBJ2-1; 7 nucleotides line up with TRBD2. Trimming at V came to 5 bases and at J to 7 bases, leaving 8 bases not matched to a gene. There are 14 residues in the CDR3. The V gene's germline CDR1 is WNHNN and CDR2 SYGVQD (reference sequence). The CDR3 DNA follows: TGCGCCAGCAGTCGGGACTACCTGATGAATGAGCAGTTCTTC. It codes for CASSRDYLMNEQFF.

This chain joins TRBV11-2 and TRBJ2-2, with 7 positions matching TRBD1. The germline gives CDR1 SGHAT, CDR2 FQNNGV. Trimming cost V 5 bases and J 5 bases; bases outside gene matches: 8. The CDR3 runs to 15 residues. The CDR3 nucleotides read TGTGCCAGCAGCACAGAAATACAGGGGACCGGGGAGCTGTTTTTT. The encoded protein is CASSTEIQGTGELFF.

This clonotype was observed many times. For the CDR3, the DNA is TGTGCCACCAGCAGAGATTTCCAGGTTGATCCCCAGCATTTT. Amino acid sequence: CATSRDFQVDPQHF. This chain joins TRBV15 and TRBJ1-5; no reliable D call. The CDR3 length is 14 residues. In germline, CDR1 is LNHNV, CDR2 YYDKDF (reference sequence). The V gene lost 0 bases and the J gene lost 10 bases, with 13 bases spanning the gap.

Ten or more counts support this clonotype. The chain joins TRBV6-1 to TRBJ2-7, with D perhaps being TRBD1 or TRBD2 (6 bases each). Germline loops: CDR1 MNHNS, CDR2 SASEGT. V gave up 2 bases and J gave up 6 bases, with 11 bases separating them. This CDR3 has 13 amino acids. The CDR3: CASSEQGRSEQYF. CDR3 coding DNA: TGTGCCAGCAGTGAACAGGGGAGGTCCGAGCAGTACTTC.

This clonotype was counted ten times or more. The rearrangement links TRBV20-1 to TRBJ1-5, with D unclear. V shed 3 bases and J shed 9 bases, with 21 bases lying between them. The CDR3 consists of 15 residues. Germline-derived CDR1 and CDR2 are DFQATT and SNEGSKA (reference sequence). The CDR3 region has the DNA TGCAGTGCTAGTAGTGCCGGAAAGCAATCTTCGCCCCAGCATTTT. It specifies CSASSAGKQSSPQHF.

This clonotype was found many times. The J gene is TRBJ1-2, the V gene TRBV20-1, with a possible D match to TRBD1 (5 bases). Per germline, CDR1 DFQATT and CDR2 SNEGSKA (reference sequence). V shed 6 bases and J shed 0 bases, with 17 bases lying between them. The CDR3 is 15 residues long. Written as DNA, the CDR3 is TGCAGTGCGTATGGGGGACTGCCGACTAACTATGGCTACACCTTC. As protein: CSAYGGLPTNYGYTF.

The rearrangement joins TRBV29-1 to TRBJ2-7; 7 positions match TRBD2. CDR3 size: 13 residues. Germline CDR1 is SQVTM and CDR2 is ANQGSEA. The trim removed 3 bases at V and 0 bases at J, leaving 2 bases unmatched. CDR3 bases: TGCAGCGTTGATGGGGGGGGCTCCTACGAGCAGTACTTC. Its translation is CSVDGGGSYEQYF.

The chain has TRBV6-4 and TRBJ2-7; the D call may be TRBD1 or TRBD2 (6 bases each). Trimming left V 3 bases short and J 9 bases short, with 15 bases between. The CDR3 contains 13 residues. Germline CDR1 and CDR2: MRHNA and SNTAGT. The DNA of the CDR3 is TGTGCCAGCAGTGAAGGGCCCTCGGGGGCGCAGTACTTC. This sequence encodes CASSEGPSGAQYF.

This clonotype turned up a few times. DNA for the CDR3: TGTGCCAGCAGCTTAGTTTGGGCAGGGGGGAGGAGGAATACGCAGTATTTT. Amino acid sequence: CASSLVWAGGRRNTQYF. The chain joins TRBV7-8 to TRBJ2-3; weak D call: TRBD1 (7 bases). The V end was cut by 1 base, the J end by 7 bases, with 21 bases between. Germline CDR1 SGHVS, CDR2 FQNEAQ. The CDR3 is made up of 17 amino acids.

This clonotype was seen many times. This chain links TRBV20-1 with TRBJ2-5; D remains ambiguous. CDR1 is DFQATT and CDR2 is SNEGSKA in the germline V gene (reference sequence). V was shortened by 5 bases and J by 1 base, with 5 bases between the two germline ends. This CDR3 comprises 11 residues. CDR3 DNA: TGCAGTGCTGGGCCCCAAGAGACCCAGTACTTC. This sequence encodes CSAGPQETQYF.

This clonotype was observed at least ten times. This CDR3 reads CATSRETDNSPLHF. CDR3 nucleotide sequence: TGTGCCACCAGCAGAGAAACCGATAATTCACCCCTCCACTTT. The chain joins TRBV15 to TRBJ1-6, with no clear D. Between the trimmed V and J ends, which lost 0 bases and 5 bases, there was a span of 5 bases. Germline V CDR1 and CDR2: LNHNV, YYDKDF (reference sequence). The CDR3 contains 14 residues.